This entry describes one T cell receptor (beta chain). One junction end disagrees with the germline gene, perhaps due to a read error. These data are taken from a study of neoadjuvant anti-PD-1 for oral cavity cancer. Here immunoSEQ multiplex PCR was the method, and the copy in TCRdb shows in-frame clones only, minus some. This table has 15,000 to 20,000 clones, less than 75% appearing once. Germline assignment: CDR1 SSHAT and CDR2 FNYEAQ (reference sequence). The CDR3 contains 13 residues. This chain joins TRBV7-7 and TRBJ2-2, with a weak D call TRBD2 (5 bases). Sequences were derived from PBMCs, sampled before nivolumab (anti-PD-1) treatment. The TCR was taken from a person aged 40 to 85 with oral cavity squamous cell carcinoma. The CDR3, as DNA: TGTGCTAGCAGCTTAGGGAGAACCGGGGAGCTGTTTTTT. Translation gives CASSLGRTGELFF.